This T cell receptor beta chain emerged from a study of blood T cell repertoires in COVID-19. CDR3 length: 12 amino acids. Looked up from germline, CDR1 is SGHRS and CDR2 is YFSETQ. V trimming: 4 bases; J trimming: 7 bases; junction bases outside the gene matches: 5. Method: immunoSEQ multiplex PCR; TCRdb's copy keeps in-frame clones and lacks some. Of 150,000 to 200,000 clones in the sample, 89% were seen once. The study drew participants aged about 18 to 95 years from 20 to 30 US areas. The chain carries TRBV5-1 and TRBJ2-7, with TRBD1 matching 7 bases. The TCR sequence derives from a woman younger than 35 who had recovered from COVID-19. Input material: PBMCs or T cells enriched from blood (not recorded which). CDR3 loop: CASSDRAREQYF. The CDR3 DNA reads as TGCGCCAGCAGCGACAGGGCTCGGGAGCAGTACTTC.